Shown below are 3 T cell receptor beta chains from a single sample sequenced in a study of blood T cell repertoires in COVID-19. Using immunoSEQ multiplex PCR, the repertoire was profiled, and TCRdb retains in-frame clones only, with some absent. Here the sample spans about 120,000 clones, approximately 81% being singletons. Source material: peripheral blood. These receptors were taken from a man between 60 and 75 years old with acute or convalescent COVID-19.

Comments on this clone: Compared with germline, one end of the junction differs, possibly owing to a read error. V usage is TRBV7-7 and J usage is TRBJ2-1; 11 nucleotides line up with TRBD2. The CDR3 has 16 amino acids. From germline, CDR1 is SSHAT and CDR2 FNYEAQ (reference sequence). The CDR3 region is CASSPPGTSGYNEQFF. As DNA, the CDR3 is TGTGCTAGCAGCCCGCCCGGGACTAGCGGTTACAATGAGCAGTTCTTC.

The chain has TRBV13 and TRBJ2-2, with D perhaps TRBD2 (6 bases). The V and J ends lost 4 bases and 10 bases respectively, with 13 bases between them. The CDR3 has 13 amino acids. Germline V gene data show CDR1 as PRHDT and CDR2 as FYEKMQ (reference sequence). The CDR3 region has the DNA TGTGCCAGCAGCTCGGACTACCATTTGGAGCTGTTTTTT. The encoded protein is CASSSDYHLELFF.

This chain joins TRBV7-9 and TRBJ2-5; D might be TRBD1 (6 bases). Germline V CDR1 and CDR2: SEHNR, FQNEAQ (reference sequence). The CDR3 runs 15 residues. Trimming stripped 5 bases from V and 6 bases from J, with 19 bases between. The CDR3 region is CASSTGTGLGKTQYF. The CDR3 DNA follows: TGTGCCAGCAGCACAGGGACGGGGCTCGGGAAGACCCAGTACTTC.